Listed below are T cell receptor beta chains from one sample, sequenced in a study of OX40 agonist ivuxolimab in advanced cancers. The table came from immunoSEQ multiplex PCR; TCRdb's copy has only in-frame clones and leaves some out. In the table there are approximately 66,000 clones, 75% to 90% of which are singletons. Sequenced here: CD4+ or CD8+ T cells sorted from blood, sampled in a trial of the OX40 agonist ivuxolimab. The receptors come from an adult with an advanced solid tumor such as melanoma, head and neck, liver or kidney cancer. The CDR3 runs from the conserved cysteine through the conserved F or W. Each record gives: V gene, D gene, clone size, J gene, CDR3 DNA, CDR3 protein. D genes are given only for firm matches. Part of the rows lack a size; the others show once, few, many or a class for expanded clones.

V: TRBV2
D: TRBD2
size: .
J: TRBJ2-7
DNA: TGTGCCAGCAGTGAACTAGCGGGAGGGTTTGGCGAGCAGTACTTC
CDR3: CASSELAGGFGEQYF

V: TRBV5-1
D: TRBD1
size: .
J: TRBJ1-1
DNA: TGCGCCAGCAGCTCTCAAACTCCGACAGGGAGGATGAACACTGAAGCTTTCTTT
CDR3: CASSSQTPTGRMNTEAFF

V: TRBV7-3
D: TRBD2
size: .
J: TRBJ2-5
DNA: TGTGCCAGCAGCTACGGGAGGAGCGGGAGGGTAGGAGAGACCCAGTACTTC
CDR3: CASSYGRSGRVGETQYF

V: TRBV5-4
D: .
size: .
J: TRBJ2-7
DNA: TGTGCCAGCAGCTTGGATCAGGGGCCTTCCTACGAGCAGTACTTC
CDR3: CASSLDQGPSYEQYF

V: TRBV11-3
D: TRBD1
size: .
J: TRBJ2-3
DNA: TGTGCCAGCAGCTCCCAGGGGGCGGCGACAGATACGCAGTATTTT
CDR3: CASSSQGAATDTQYF

V: TRBV4-1
D: .
size: .
J: TRBJ2-5
DNA: TGCGCCAGCAGCCAAGTGATTAGCGTGGAGACCCAGTACTTC
CDR3: CASSQVISVETQYF

V: TRBV9
D: .
size: .
J: TRBJ1-1
DNA: TGTGCCAGCAGCCCCCCCTCCGTAACTGAAGCTTTCTTT
CDR3: CASSPPSVTEAFF

V: TRBV18
D: TRBD2
size: .
J: TRBJ2-7
DNA: TGTGCCAGCTCACCACCTAGCGGGGGCGAGTACGAGCAGTACTTC
CDR3: CASSPPSGGEYEQYF

V: TRBV10-3
D: TRBD2
size: once
J: TRBJ2-4
DNA: TGTGCCATCAGACAAGGACCGGGGGGCATTCAGTACTTC
CDR3: CAIRQGPGGIQYF

V: TRBV6-6
D: TRBD1
size: .
J: TRBJ1-2
DNA: TGTGCCAGCAGTAGGGACAGTTATGGCTACACCTTC
CDR3: CASSRDSYGYTF

V: TRBV6-1
D: TRBD1
size: .
J: TRBJ2-7
DNA: TGTGCCAGCAGCAAGGGGACAGGGGAATTCGAGCAGTACTTC
CDR3: CASSKGTGEFEQYF

V: TRBV11-2
D: .
size: .
J: TRBJ1-3
DNA: TGTGCCAGCAGCTTTCGGAGACTGATTGGAAACACCATATATTTT
CDR3: CASSFRRLIGNTIYF

V: TRBV5-6
D: .
size: .
J: TRBJ1-1
DNA: TGTGCCAGCAGCTTGGTGGGACTTACCACTAGGACTGAAGCTTTCTTT
CDR3: CASSLVGLTTRTEAFF

V: TRBV7-9
D: .
size: .
J: TRBJ1-6
DNA: TGTGCCAGCAGCTTAGAGAGGAATTCACCCCTCCACTTT
CDR3: CASSLERNSPLHF

V: TRBV28
D: TRBD2
size: .
J: TRBJ2-7
DNA: TGTGCCAGCAGTTCCCCGGGACTAGGCTACGAGCAGTACTTC
CDR3: CASSSPGLGYEQYF

V: TRBV10-1
D: .
size: few
J: TRBJ1-5
DNA: TGCGCCAGCAGGGGTGACCAGCCCCAGCATTTT
CDR3: CASRGDQPQHF

V: TRBV21-1
D: .
size: .
J: TRBJ1-2
DNA: TGTGCCAGCAGCAAAGCGCTTTTAATAGGATTATCGGACTATGGCTACACCTTC
CDR3: CASSKALLIGLSDYGYTF

V: TRBV5-1
D: .
size: once
J: TRBJ2-6
DNA: TGCGCCAGCAGCTTAGGAAGCTCTGGGGCCAACGTCCTGACTTTC
CDR3: CASSLGSSGANVLTF

V: TRBV12-5
D: .
size: .
J: TRBJ2-2
DNA: TGTGCTAGTGGTTTGGAACTAGGTGGGACCGGGGAGCTGTTTTTT
CDR3: CASGLELGGTGELFF

V: TRBV10-3
D: .
size: .
J: TRBJ1-3
DNA: TGTGCCATCACCCCCCAGGTGGGCCCTGGAAACACCATATATTTT
CDR3: CAITPQVGPGNTIYF

V: TRBV2
D: .
size: .
J: TRBJ1-1
DNA: TGTGCCAGCAGGACGGACCGGAACACTGAAGCTTTCTTT
CDR3: CASRTDRNTEAFF

V: TRBV5-1
D: .
size: .
J: TRBJ2-5
DNA: TGCGCCAGTAGCCAGCCTACTCAAGAGACCCAGTACTTC
CDR3: CASSQPTQETQYF